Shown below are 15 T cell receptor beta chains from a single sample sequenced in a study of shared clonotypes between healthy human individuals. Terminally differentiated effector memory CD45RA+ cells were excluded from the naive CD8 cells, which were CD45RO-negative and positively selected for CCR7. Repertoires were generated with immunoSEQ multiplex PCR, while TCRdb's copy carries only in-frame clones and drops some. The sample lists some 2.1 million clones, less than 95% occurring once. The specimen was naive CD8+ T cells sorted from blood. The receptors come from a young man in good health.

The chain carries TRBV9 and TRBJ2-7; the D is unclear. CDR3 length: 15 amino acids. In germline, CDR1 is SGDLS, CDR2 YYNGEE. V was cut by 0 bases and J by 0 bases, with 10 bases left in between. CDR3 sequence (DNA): TGTGCCAGCAGCGTAGAGGCAGGCCCCTCCTACGAGCAGTACTTC. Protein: CASSVEAGPSYEQYF.

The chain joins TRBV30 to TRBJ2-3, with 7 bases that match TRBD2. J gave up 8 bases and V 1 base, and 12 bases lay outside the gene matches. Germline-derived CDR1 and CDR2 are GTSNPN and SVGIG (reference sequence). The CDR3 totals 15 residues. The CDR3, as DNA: TGTGCCTGGAGTGGACGTAGCGGGCTCCTCGGTACGCAGTATTTT. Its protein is CAWSGRSGLLGTQYF. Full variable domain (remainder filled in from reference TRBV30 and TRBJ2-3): SQTIHQWPATLVQPVGSPLSLECTVEGTSNPNLYWYRQAAGRGLQLLFYSVGIGQISSEVPQNLSASRPQDRQFILSSKKLLLSDSGFYLCAWSGRSGLLGTQYFGPGTRLTVL.

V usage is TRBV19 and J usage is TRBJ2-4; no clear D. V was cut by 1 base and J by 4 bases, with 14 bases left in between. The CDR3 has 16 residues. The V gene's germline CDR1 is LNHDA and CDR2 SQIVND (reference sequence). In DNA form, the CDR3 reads TGTGCCAGTAGTATAGCGGACCTCGGTATAAAAAACATTCAGTACTTC. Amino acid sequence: CASSIADLGIKNIQYF. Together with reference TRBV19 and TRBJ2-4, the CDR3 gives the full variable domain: DGGITQSPKYLFRKEGQNVTLSCEQNLNHDAMYWYRQDPGQGLRLIYYSQIVNDFQKGDIAEGYSVSREKKESFPLTVTSAQKNPTAFYLCASSIADLGIKNIQYFGAGTRLSVL.

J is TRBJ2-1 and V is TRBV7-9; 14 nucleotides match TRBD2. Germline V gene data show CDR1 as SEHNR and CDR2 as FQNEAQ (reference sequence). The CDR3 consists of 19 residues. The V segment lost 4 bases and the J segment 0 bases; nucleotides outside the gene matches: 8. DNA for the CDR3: TGTGCCAGCAGCTCAGGACTAGCGGGAGGCTCAAGCTCCTACAATGAGCAGTTCTTC. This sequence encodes CASSSGLAGGSSSYNEQFF. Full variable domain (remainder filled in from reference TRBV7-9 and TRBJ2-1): DTGVSQNPRHKITKRGQNVTFRCDPISEHNRLYWYRQTLGQGPEFLTYFQNEAQLEKSRLLSDRFSAERPKGSFSTLEIQRTEQGDSAMYLCASSSGLAGGSSSYNEQFFGPGTRLTVL.

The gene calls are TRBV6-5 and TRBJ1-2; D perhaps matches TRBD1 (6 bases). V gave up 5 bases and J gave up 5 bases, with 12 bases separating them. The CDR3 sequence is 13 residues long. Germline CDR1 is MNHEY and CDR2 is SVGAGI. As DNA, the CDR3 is TGTGCCAGCAGTAACAGGGAATTGTATGGCTACACCTTC. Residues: CASSNRELYGYTF.

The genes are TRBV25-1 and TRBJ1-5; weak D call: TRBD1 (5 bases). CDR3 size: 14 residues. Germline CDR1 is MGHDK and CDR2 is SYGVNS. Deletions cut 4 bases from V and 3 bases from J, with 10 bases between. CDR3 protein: CASSAGLDNQPQHF. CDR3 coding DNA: TGTGCCAGCAGTGCAGGGCTCGACAATCAGCCCCAGCATTTT.

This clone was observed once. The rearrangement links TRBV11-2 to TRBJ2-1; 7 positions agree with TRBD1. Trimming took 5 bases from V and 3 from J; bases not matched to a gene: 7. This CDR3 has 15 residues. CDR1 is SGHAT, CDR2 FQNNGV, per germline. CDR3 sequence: CASSPRDRHYNEQFF. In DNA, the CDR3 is TGTGCCAGCAGCCCCCGGGACAGACACTACAATGAGCAGTTCTTC.

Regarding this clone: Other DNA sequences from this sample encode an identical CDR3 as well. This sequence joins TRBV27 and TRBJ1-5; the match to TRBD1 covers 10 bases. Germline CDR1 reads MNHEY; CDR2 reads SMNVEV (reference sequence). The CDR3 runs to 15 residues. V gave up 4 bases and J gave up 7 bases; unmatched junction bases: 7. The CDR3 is CASSSGQGGNQPQHF. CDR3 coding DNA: TGTGCCAGCAGTTCTGGACAGGGGGGGAACCAGCCCCAGCATTTT.

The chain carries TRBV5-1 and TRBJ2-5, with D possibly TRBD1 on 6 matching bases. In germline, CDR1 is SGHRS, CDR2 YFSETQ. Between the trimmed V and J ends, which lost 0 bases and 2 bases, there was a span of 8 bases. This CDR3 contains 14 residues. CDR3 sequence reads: CASSLAGQQETQYF. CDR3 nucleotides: TGCGCCAGCAGCTTGGCCGGACAGCAAGAGACCCAGTACTTC.

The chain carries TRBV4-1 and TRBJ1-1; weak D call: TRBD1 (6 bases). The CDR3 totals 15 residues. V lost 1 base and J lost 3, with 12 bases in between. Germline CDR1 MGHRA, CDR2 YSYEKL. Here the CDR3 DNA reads TGCGCCAGCAGCCAAGGGATCACAGGGTACACTGAAGCTTTCTTT. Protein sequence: CASSQGITGYTEAFF.

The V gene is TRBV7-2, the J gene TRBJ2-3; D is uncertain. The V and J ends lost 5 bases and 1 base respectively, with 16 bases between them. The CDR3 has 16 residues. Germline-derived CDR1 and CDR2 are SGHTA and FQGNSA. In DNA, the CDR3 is TGTGCCAGCAGCCTCCCGGTAAATTGGGGCACAGATACGCAGTATTTT. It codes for CASSLPVNWGTDTQYF.

This chain's CDR3 is CASSATGRSYEQYF. The CDR3 DNA reads TGTGCCAGCAGCGCCACCGGGCGGTCCTACGAGCAGTACTTC. The chain links TRBV9 to TRBJ2-7; D ambiguous. Germline V gene sequence: CDR1 SGDLS, CDR2 YYNGEE. This CDR3 is 14 amino acids long. The V gene lost 3 bases and the J gene lost 1 base, with 11 bases spanning the gap.

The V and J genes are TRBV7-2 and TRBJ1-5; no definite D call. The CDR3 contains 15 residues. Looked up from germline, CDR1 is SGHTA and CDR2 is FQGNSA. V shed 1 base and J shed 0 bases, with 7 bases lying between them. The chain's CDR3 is CASSLEIYSNQPQHF. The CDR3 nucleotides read TGTGCCAGCAGCTTAGAAATCTATAGCAATCAGCCCCAGCATTTT.

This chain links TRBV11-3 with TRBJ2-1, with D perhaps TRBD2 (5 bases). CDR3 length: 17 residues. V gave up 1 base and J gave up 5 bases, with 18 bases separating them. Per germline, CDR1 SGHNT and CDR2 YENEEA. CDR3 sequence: CASSLGRAAPGDNEQFF. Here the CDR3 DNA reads TGTGCCAGCAGCTTAGGTAGAGCGGCGCCCGGGGACAATGAGCAGTTCTTC. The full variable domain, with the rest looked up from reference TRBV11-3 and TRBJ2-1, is EAGVVQSPRYKIIEKKQPVAFWCNPISGHNTLYWYLQNLGQGPELLIRYENEEAVDDSQLPKDRFSAERLKGVDSTLKIQPAELGDSAVYLCASSLGRAAPGDNEQFFGPGTRLTVL.

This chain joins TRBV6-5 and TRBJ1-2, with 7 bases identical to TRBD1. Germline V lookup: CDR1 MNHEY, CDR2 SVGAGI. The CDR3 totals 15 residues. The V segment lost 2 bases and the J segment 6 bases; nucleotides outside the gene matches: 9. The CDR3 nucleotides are TGTGCCAGCAGTTACCACTTCGACAGGGATGATGGCTACACCTTC. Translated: CASSYHFDRDDGYTF.